One TCR beta chain is described in this entry. The target antigen is unknown. The sample originates from a study of graft-versus-host responses after intestinal transplantation. Study findings and constraints: Recipient marrow held GvH clones, some first seen in ileum or blood.

Clones were read by immunoSEQ multiplex PCR, and TCRdb kept only the in-frame ones, dropping some. The table records about 120,000 clones, just under 95% of them present only once. Trimming took off 8 bases at V and 1 base at J, with 14 bases between the two ends. Germline-derived CDR1 and CDR2 are MNHEY and SVGAGI. CDR3 size: 14 residues. The sequenced sample was unstimulated CD4+ T cells sorted from spleen or lymph node cells, obtained before intestinal transplant. This chain links TRBV6-5 with TRBJ1-1; a possible D gene is TRBD1 (6 bases). This TCR came from a human donor who received an intestinal transplant. The CDR3 reads CASGQGTPNTEAFF. CDR3 sequence (DNA): TGTGCCAGCGGCCAGGGGACACCGAACACTGAAGCTTTCTTT.